This T cell receptor beta chain was identified during a study of OX40 agonist ivuxolimab in advanced cancers. Study-level information: Dose-escalation patients were diagnosed with hepatocellular carcinoma, melanoma, renal cell cancer or head and neck cancer.

With 3 bases removed from V and 1 base from J, the gap between germline ends came to 6 bases. Germline assignment: CDR1 MNHGY and CDR2 SAAAGT. The CDR3 length is 14 residues. Clones were sequenced by immunoSEQ multiplex PCR, and TCRdb holds only the in-frame ones, with some missing. The table records some 13,000 clones, roughly 80% of them present only once. Material: CD4+ or CD8+ T cells sorted from blood, obtained in a trial of the OX40 agonist ivuxolimab. The sequence came from an adult with an advanced solid tumor such as melanoma, head and neck, liver or kidney cancer. The chain joins TRBV6-8 to TRBJ2-2; no clear D. CDR3 in DNA: TGTGCCAGCAGTTATTGTGAGAACACCGGGGAGCTGTTTTTT. This gives the protein CASSYCENTGELFF.